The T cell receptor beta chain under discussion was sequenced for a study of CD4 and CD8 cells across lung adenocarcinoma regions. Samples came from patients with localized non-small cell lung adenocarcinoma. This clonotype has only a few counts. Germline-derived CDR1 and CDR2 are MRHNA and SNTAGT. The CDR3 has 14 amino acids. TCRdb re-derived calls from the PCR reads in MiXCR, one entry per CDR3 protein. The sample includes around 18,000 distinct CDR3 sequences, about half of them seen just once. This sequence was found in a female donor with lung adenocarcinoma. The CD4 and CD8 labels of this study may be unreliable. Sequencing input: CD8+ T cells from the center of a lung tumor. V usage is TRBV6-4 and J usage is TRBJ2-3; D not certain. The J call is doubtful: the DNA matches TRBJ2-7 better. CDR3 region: CGGTALWAKNTQYF. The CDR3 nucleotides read TGTGGCGGCACGGCGCTGTGGGCCAAAAATACGCAGTACTTC.